The present TCR beta chain was sequenced within a study of vaccination and CD4 T cells after COVID-19. About the study: Post-diagnosis, post-COVID samples were collected after a median around 97 days, ranging 35 to 161. Control wells got either CEFX epitopes, HIV-1 Nef peptides, or no peptide at all. The interval from dose two to post-vaccine sampling had a median of about 72 days, and it ranged from 14 to 241.

About this clonotype: Its antigen is not known.

Time point defined: late sampling 161 to 241 days after vaccination in a few convalescent patients. Treatment indicated: approximately 10-day PBMC culture with coronavirus spike peptide pools or control peptides (ViraFEST assay). Scientists separated out CD4+ T cells through negative selection following 10 days in culture. Cultured CD4+ T-cell DNA underwent Oncomine TCR Beta short-read sequencing. In TCRdb, the PCR reads were re-called with MiXCR into one record per CDR3 protein. The sample comprises fewer than 30,000 distinct CDR3 sequences, around 42% of which are singletons, and over 3.5% rests with the top ten. Deletions cut 5 bases from V and 3 bases from J, with 8 bases between. This CDR3 is built from 13 residues. Per germline, CDR1 LNHDA and CDR2 SQIVND (reference sequence).

The TCR comes from a human donor who had recovered from COVID-19. The chain joins TRBV19 to TRBJ1-5; D gene uncertain. The sequencing used CD4+ T cells from blood, cultured in vitro, collected about 7 months after SARS-CoV-2 vaccination. The CDR3 reads CASSRGYNQPQHF. The CDR3 nucleotides read TGTGCCAGTAGTCGCGGGTACAATCAGCCCCAGCATTTT.